This T cell receptor beta chain was retrieved from a study of OX40 agonist ivuxolimab in advanced cancers. Some clones are missing from TCRdb's copy, which holds only in-frame ones; the method was immunoSEQ multiplex PCR. The table includes 85,000 to 100,000 clones, roughly 89% detected once. Looked up from germline, CDR1 is SGHTA and CDR2 is FQGNSA. Between the trimmed V and J ends, which lost 2 bases and 2 bases, there was a span of 13 bases. This CDR3 contains 16 residues. The material was CD4+ or CD8+ T cells sorted from blood, obtained in a trial of the OX40 agonist ivuxolimab. This sequence originates from an adult with an advanced solid tumor such as melanoma, head and neck, liver or kidney cancer. The genes are TRBV7-2 and TRBJ1-3, with a possible D match to TRBD1 (5 bases). DNA for the CDR3: TGTGCCAGCAGCTTATACTGGGGGGGAACTGGAAACACCATATATTTT. Translating gives CASSLYWGGTGNTIYF.